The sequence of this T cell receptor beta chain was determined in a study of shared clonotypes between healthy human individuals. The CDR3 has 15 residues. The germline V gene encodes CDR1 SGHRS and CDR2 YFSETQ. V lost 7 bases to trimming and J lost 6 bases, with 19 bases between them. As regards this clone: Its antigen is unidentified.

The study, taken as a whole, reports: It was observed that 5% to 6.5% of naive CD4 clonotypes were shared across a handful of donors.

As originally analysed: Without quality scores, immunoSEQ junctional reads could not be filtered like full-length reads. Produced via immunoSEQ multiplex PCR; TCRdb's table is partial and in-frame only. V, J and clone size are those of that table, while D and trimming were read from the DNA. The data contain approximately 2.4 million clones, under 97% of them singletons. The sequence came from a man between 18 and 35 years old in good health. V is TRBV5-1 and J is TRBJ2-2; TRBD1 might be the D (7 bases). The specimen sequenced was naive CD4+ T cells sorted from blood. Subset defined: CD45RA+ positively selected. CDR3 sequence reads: CASYSGGTSAGELFF. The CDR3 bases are TGCGCCAGCTACTCAGGGGGGACCTCAGCCGGGGAGCTGTTTTTT.